The rows below give T cell receptor beta chains drawn from one sample of a study of cytomegalovirus exposure and HLA in healthy donors. TCRdb's table, derived via immunoSEQ multiplex PCR, lists solely in-frame clones and lacks some. The sample lists 150,000 to 200,000 clones, approximately 87% seen once, with about 1.5% in the top ten. The sample was PBMCs. Receptor source: a woman under 40 in good health and CMV-seronegative. Each CDR3 is given with its conserved first and last residue. The D gene is left open where the match is weak. Rows may omit the clone size; those that give it use once, few, many or a size class.

size	V	D	J	DNA	CDR3
NA	TRBV21-1	NA	TRBJ1-2	TGTGCCAGCAGCGGACAGGGGTCGGGTGGCTACACCTTC	CASSGQGSGGYTF
NA	TRBV6-5	NA	TRBJ2-7	TGTGCCAGCAGCCGACAGGACGAGCAGTACTTC	CASSRQDEQYF
NA	TRBV19	TRBD1	TRBJ1-4	TGTGCCAGTAGTACAACCGGGACAGGGAATGAAAAACTGTTTTTT	CASSTTGTGNEKLFF
NA	TRBV5-1	TRBD1	TRBJ1-1	TGCGCCAGCAGCTTGTGGGACAGCAACACTGAAGCTTTCTTT	CASSLWDSNTEAFF
NA	TRBV6-1	NA	TRBJ2-5	TGTGCCAGCAGTCTCGGAGTCCTACGGGAGACCCAGTACTTC	CASSLGVLRETQYF
NA	TRBV27	TRBD1	TRBJ2-1	TGTGCCAGCAGTTCAAAATGGGACAGCACCTACAATGAGCAGTTCTTC	CASSSKWDSTYNEQFF
NA	TRBV5-4	NA	TRBJ2-1	TGTGCCAGCAGCTTACTAGCCCTAGAGCAGTTCTTC	CASSLLALEQFF
NA	TRBV2	NA	TRBJ2-7	TGTGCCAGCAGTGGCCCCGGGAGCAGATCCTACGAGCAGTACTTC	CASSGPGSRSYEQYF
NA	TRBV27	NA	TRBJ2-1	TGTGCCAGCAGAGTCGGGTCGAGCTCCTACAATGAGCAGTTCTTC	CASRVGSSSYNEQFF
NA	TRBV7-9	NA	TRBJ2-1	TGTGCCAGCAGCTTAGGGCAGGTCCCGACCTACAATGAGCAGTTCTTC	CASSLGQVPTYNEQFF
NA	TRBV5-3	NA	TRBJ2-7	TGTGCCAGAAGCGACAACGGACAAAGCCTACCCTACGAGCAGTACTTC	CARSDNGQSLPYEQYF
NA	TRBV12-1	NA	TRBJ1-5	TGTGCCAGCAGCCTACCCCGGGCTGGGGGGGGATATAGCAATCAGCCCCAGCATTTT	CASSLPRAGGGYSNQPQHF
NA	TRBV5-6	TRBD1	TRBJ1-6	TGTGCCAGCAGCTTAGGACAGGCGAATAATTCACCCCTCCACTTT	CASSLGQANNSPLHF
NA	TRBV15	NA	TRBJ1-2	TGTGCCACCAGCAGAGAACAACAGGGTCGGCATGGCTACACCTTC	CATSREQQGRHGYTF
NA	TRBV19	TRBD2	TRBJ2-3	TGTGCCAGTAAAGCGGGGCCAGGCACAGATACGCAGTATTTT	CASKAGPGTDTQYF
NA	TRBV19	NA	TRBJ2-7	TGTGCCAGTAGTATAGGGGGGACACCCTACGAGCAGTACTTC	CASSIGGTPYEQYF
NA	TRBV10-3	TRBD1	TRBJ1-1	TGTGCCATCACCCGGACAGGGGTGAACACTGAAGCTTTCTTT	CAITRTGVNTEAFF
few	TRBV21-1	NA	TRBJ1-5	TGTGCCAGCAGCAAACAGGGTGAAGGAAATCAGCCCCAGCATTTT	CASSKQGEGNQPQHF
NA	TRBV11-2	NA	TRBJ2-7	TGTGCCAGCAGCTTCCTAGCGTACTACGAGCAGTACTTC	CASSFLAYYEQYF
NA	TRBV9	TRBD2	TRBJ2-2	TGTGCCAGCAGCGGACTAGCGGGGGGAGGGACCGGGGAGCTGTTTTTT	CASSGLAGGGTGELFF
few	TRBV6-4	TRBD2	TRBJ2-3	TGTGCCAGCAGCTCTAGCGGGGGAACCTCTGATACGCAGTATTTT	CASSSSGGTSDTQYF
NA	TRBV29-1	TRBD1	TRBJ1-2	TGCAGCGTGAGAGACAGGGGCGCCTATGGCTACACCTTC	CSVRDRGAYGYTF
NA	TRBV7-6	TRBD2	TRBJ2-3	TGTGCCAGCAGCCCATATAGCGGGGGTTTGGTTACAGATACGCAGTATTTT	CASSPYSGGLVTDTQYF